This TCR beta chain was recorded in a study of blood T cell repertoires in COVID-19. Authors' analysis steps: It was from reference gene primer amplification that nucleated cell counts were estimated. The repertoire was sequenced with immunoSEQ multiplex PCR; TCRdb's copy has only in-frame clones and lacks some. That table gives V, J and clone size, and the DNA gave D and trimming. The table records 160,000 or so clones, 75% to 85% of them present only once. Details on this clone: Additional DNA sequences in this sample encode the identical CDR3.

Material: peripheral blood. The sequence was collected from a human donor in a cohort sampled during active COVID-19.

For the CDR3, the DNA is TGTGCCAGCAGCTTAGGCGGGCCTTATGGCTACACCTTC. Its translation: CASSLGGPYGYTF. The V and J genes are TRBV7-9 and TRBJ1-2; D not resolved. V was shortened by 1 base and J by 5 bases, with 8 bases between the two germline ends. Per the germline V gene, CDR1 is SEHNR and CDR2 is FQNEAQ (reference sequence). The CDR3 has 13 residues.